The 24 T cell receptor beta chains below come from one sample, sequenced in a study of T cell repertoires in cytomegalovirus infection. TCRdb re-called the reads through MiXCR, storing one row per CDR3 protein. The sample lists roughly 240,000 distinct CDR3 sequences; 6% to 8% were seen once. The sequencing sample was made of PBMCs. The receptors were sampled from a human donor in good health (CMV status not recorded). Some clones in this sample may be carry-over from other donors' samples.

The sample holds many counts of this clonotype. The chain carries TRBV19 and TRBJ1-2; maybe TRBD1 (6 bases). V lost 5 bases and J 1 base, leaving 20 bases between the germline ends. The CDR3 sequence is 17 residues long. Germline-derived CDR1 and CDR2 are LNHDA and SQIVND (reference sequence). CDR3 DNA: TGTGCCAGTAGTTTCCGTCGAACGGGGGCTCATAACTATGGCTACACCTTC. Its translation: CASSFRRTGAHNYGYTF.

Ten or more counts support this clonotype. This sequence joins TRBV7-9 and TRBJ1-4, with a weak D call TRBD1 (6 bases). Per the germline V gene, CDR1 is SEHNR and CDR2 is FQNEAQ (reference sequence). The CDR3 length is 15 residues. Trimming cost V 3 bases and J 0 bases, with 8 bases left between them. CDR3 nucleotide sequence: TGTGCCAGCAGCTTCCAGGGGCCAACTAATGAAAAACTGTTTTTT. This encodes CASSFQGPTNEKLFF.

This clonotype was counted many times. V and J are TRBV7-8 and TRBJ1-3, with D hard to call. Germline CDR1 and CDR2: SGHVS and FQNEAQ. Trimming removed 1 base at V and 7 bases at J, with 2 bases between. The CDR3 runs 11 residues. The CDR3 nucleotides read TGTGCCAGCAGCTTAGACAACACCATATATTTT. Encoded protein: CASSLDNTIYF.

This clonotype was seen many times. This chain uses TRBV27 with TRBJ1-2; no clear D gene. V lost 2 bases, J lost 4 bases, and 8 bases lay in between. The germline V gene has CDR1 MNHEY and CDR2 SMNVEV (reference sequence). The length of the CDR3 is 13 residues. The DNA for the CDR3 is TGTGCCAGCAGTTTAGGGCTCTTCTATGGCTACACCTTC. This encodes CASSLGLFYGYTF.

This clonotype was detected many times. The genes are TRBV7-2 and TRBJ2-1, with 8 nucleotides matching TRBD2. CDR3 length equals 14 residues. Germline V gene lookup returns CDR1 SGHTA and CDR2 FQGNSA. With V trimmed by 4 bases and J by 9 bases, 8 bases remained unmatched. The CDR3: CASSSRGGSTEQFF. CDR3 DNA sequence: TGTGCCAGCAGCTCCCGGGGGGGTTCCACTGAGCAGTTCTTC.

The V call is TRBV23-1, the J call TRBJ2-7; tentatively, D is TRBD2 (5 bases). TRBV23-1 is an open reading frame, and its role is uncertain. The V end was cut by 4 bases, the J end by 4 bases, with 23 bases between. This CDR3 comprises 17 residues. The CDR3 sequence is CASSPRPRGPCGYEQYF. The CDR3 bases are TGCGCCAGCAGTCCTCGACCCCGGGGTCCTTGTGGATACGAGCAGTACTTC.

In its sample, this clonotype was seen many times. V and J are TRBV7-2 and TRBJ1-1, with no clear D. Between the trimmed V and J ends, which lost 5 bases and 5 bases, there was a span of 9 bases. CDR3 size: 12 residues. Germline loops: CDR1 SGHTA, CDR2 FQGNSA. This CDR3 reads CASSRYETEAFF. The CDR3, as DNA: TGTGCCAGCAGCCGATATGAAACTGAAGCTTTCTTT.

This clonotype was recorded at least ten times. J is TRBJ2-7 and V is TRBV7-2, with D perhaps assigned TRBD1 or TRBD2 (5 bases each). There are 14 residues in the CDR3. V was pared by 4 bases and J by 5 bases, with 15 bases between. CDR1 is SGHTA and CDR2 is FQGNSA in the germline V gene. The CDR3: CASSWGSLDDEQYF. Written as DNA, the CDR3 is TGTGCCAGCAGCTGGGGGTCCTTAGACGACGAGCAGTACTTC.

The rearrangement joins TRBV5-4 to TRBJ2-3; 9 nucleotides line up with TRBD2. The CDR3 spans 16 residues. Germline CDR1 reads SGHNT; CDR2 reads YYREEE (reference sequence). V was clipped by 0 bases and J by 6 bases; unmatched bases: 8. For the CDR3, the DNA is TGTGCCAGCAGCTTGGAATATCGCGGGGGGGCCGATACGCAGTATTTT. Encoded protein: CASSLEYRGGADTQYF.

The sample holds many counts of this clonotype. CDR3 bases: TGTGCCAGCAGTGGGGACCTAGAGACTGAAGCTTTCTTT. Amino acid sequence: CASSGDLETEAFF. The V call is TRBV2, the J call TRBJ1-1, with a weak D call TRBD1 (5 bases). The V end lost 4 bases, the J end lost 5 bases, and 11 bases lay between the germline ends. The CDR3 covers 13 residues. CDR1 and CDR2 from the germline V gene are SNHLY and FYNNEI.

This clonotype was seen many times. CDR3 in amino acids: CASSLGIESPLHF. CDR3 nucleotide sequence: TGTGCCAGCAGCTTAGGAATTGAATCACCCCTCCACTTT. The chain employs TRBV7-2 and TRBJ1-6, with D unresolved. Germline lookup yields CDR1 SGHTA and CDR2 FQGNSA. The CDR3 is 13 amino acids. Trimming pared 1 base from V and 10 bases from J, leaving 8 bases between.

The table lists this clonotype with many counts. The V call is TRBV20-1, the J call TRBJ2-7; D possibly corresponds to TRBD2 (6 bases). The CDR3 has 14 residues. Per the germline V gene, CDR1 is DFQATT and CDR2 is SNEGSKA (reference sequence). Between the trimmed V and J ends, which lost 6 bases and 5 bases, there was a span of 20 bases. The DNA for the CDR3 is TGCAGTGCCACTGTACTAGCCGGGCGGAACGAGCAGTACTTC. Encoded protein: CSATVLAGRNEQYF.

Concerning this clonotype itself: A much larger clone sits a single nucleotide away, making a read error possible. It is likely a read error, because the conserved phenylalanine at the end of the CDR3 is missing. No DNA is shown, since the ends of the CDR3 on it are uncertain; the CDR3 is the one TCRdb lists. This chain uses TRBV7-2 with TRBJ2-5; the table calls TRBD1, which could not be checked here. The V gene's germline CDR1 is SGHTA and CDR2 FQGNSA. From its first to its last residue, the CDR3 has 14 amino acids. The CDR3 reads CASSDRDRGPWKFL.

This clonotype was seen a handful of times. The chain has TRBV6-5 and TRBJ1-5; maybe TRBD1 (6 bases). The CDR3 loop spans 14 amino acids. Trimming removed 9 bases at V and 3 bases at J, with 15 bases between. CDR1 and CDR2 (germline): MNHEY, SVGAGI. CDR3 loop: CARMDRCNNQPQHF. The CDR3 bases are TGTGCCAGGATGGACAGATGCAACAATCAGCCCCAGCATTTT.

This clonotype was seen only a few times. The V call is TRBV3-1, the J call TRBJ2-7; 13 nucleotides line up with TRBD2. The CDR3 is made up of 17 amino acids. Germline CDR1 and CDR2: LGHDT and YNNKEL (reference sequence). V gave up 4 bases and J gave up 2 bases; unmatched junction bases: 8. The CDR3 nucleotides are TGTGCCAGCAGCCTTAAACCGGGACTAGCGGGGACCTACGAGCAGTACTTC. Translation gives CASSLKPGLAGTYEQYF.

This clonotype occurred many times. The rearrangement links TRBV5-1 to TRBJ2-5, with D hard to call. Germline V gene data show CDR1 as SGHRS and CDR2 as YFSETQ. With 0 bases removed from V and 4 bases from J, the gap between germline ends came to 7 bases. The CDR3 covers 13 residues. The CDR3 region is CASSLEFAETQYF. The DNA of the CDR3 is TGCGCCAGCAGCTTGGAGTTCGCAGAGACCCAGTACTTC.

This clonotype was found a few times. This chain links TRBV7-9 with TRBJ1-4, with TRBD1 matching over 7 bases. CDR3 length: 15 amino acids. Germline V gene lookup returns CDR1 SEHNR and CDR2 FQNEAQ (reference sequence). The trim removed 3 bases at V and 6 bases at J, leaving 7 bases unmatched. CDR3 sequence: CASSLIDRVDEKLFF. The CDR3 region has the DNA TGTGCCAGCAGCTTGATTGACAGGGTTGATGAAAAACTGTTTTTT.

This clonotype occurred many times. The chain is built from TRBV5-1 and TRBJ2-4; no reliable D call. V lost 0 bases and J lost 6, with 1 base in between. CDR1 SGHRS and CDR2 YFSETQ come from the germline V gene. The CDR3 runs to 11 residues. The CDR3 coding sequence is TGCGCCAGCAGCTTGGGAAACATTCAGTACTTC. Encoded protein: CASSLGNIQYF. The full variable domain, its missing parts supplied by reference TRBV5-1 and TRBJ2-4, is KAGVTQTPRYLIKTRGQQVTLSCSPISGHRSVSWYQQTPGQGLQFLFEYFSETQRNKGNFPGRFSGRQFSNSRSEMNVSTLELGDSALYLCASSLGNIQYFGAGTRLSVL.

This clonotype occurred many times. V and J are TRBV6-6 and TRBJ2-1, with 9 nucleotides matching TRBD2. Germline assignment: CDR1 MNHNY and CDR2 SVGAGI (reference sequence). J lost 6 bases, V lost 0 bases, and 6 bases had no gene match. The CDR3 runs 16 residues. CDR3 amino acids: CASSYSERGASNEQFF. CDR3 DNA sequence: TGTGCCAGCAGTTACTCGGAGCGGGGGGCCTCCAATGAGCAGTTCTTC.

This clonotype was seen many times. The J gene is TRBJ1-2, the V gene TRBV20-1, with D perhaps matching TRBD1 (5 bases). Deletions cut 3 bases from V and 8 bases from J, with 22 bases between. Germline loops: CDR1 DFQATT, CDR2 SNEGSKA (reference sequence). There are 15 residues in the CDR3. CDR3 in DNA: TGCAGTGCTAGGGAACATCAGCAGGGCGGGGGAGGCTACACCTTC. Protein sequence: CSAREHQQGGGGYTF.

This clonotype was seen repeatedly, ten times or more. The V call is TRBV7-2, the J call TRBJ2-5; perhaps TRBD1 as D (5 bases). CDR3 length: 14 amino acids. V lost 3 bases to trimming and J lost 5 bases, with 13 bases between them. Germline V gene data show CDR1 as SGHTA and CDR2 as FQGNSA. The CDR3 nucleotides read TGTGCCAGCAGCTTGGACACCTTTGGGGAGACCCAGTACTTC. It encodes CASSLDTFGETQYF.

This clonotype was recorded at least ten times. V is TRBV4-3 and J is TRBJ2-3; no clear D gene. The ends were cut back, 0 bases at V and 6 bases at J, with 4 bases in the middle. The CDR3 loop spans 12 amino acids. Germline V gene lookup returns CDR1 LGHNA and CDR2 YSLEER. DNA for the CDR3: TGCGCCAGCAGCCAAGAATCGGATACGCAGTATTTT. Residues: CASSQESDTQYF.

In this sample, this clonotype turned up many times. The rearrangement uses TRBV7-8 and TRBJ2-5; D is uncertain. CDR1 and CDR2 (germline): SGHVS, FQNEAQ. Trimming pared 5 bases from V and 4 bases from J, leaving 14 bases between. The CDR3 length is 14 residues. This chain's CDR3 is CASSPWGVRETQYF. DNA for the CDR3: TGTGCCAGCAGCCCTTGGGGTGTGCGAGAGACCCAGTACTTC.

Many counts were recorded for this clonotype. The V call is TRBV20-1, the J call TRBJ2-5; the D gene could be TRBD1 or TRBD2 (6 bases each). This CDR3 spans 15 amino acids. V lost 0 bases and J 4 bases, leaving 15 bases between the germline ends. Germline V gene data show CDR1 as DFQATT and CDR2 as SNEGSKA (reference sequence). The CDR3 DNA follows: TGCAGTGCTAGAGAACCACCCGGGGGCCGAGAGACCCAGTACTTC. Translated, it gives CSAREPPGGRETQYF.